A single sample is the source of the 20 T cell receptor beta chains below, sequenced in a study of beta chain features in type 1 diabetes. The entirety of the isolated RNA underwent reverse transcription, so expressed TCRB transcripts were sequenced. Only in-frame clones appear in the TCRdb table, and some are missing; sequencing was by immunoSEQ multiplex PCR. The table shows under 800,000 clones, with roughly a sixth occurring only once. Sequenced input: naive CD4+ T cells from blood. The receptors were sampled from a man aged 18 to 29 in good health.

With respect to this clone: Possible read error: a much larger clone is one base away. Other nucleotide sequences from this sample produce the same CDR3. The CDR3 here is CASSLRGYEQYF. The DNA of the CDR3 is TGTGCCAGCAGCTTACGCGGCTACGAGCAGTACTTC. The chain links TRBV7-9 to TRBJ2-7; D is ambiguous. There are 12 residues in the CDR3. The germline gives CDR1 SEHNR, CDR2 FQNEAQ (reference sequence). With 2 bases removed from V and 3 bases from J, the gap between germline ends came to 5 bases.

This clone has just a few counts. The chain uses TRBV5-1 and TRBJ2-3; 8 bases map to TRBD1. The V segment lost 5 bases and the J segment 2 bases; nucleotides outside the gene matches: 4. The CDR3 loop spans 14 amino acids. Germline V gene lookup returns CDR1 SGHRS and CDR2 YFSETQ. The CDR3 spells CASRSGQVTDTQYF. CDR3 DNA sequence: TGCGCCAGCAGATCGGGACAGGTCACAGATACGCAGTATTTT.

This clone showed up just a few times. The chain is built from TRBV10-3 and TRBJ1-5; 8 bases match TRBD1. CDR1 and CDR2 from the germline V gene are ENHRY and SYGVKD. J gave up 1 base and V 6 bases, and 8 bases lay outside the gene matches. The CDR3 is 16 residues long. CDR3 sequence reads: CAISETGVESNQPQHF. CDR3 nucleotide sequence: TGTGCCATCAGCGAGACAGGGGTAGAAAGCAATCAGCCCCAGCATTTT.

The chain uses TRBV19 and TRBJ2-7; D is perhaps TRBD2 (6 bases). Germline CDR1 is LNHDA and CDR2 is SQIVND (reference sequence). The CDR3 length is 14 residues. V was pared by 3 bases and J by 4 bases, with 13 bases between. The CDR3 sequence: CASSIQEGRYEQYF. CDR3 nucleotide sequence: TGTGCCAGTAGTATCCAGGAGGGCAGGTACGAGCAGTACTTC.

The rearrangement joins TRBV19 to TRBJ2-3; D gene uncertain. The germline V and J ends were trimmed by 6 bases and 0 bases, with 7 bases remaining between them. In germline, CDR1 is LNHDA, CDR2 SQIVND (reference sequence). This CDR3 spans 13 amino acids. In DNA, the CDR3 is TGTGCCAGTAGGAAGGGAAGCACAGATACGCAGTATTTT. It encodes CASRKGSTDTQYF.

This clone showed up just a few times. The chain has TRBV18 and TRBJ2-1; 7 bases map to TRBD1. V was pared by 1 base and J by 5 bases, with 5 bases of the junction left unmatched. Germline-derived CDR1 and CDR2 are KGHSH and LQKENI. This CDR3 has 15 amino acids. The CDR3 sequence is CASSPRTGHHNEQFF. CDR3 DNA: TGTGCCAGCTCACCACGGACAGGACATCACAATGAGCAGTTCTTC.

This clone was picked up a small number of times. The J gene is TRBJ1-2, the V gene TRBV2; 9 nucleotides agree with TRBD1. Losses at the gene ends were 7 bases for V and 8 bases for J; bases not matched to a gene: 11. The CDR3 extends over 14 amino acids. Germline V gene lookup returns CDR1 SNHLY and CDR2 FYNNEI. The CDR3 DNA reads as TGTGCCAGCACCGTCTCGGGGACAGGGAGAGGCTACACCTTC. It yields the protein CASTVSGTGRGYTF.

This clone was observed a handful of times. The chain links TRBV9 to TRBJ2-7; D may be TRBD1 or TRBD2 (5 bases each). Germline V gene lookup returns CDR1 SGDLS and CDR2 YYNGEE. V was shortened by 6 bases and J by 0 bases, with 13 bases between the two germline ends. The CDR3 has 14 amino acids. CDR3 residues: CASIRGPSSYEQYF. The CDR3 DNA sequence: TGTGCCAGCATTAGGGGACCGAGCTCCTACGAGCAGTACTTC.

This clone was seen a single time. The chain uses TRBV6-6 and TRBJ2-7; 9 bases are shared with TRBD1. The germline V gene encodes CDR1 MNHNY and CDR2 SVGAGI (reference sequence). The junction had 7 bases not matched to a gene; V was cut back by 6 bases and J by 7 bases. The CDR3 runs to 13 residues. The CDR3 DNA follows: TGTGCCAGCAGAATCGACAGGGGGGGGGAGCAGTACTTC. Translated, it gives CASRIDRGGEQYF.

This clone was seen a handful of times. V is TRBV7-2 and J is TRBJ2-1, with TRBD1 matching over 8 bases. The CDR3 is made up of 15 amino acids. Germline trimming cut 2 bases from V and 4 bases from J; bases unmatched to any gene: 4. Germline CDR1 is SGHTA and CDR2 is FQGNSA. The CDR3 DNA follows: TGTGCCAGCAGCTTAATGAGGACAGGGTACAATGAGCAGTTCTTC. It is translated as CASSLMRTGYNEQFF.

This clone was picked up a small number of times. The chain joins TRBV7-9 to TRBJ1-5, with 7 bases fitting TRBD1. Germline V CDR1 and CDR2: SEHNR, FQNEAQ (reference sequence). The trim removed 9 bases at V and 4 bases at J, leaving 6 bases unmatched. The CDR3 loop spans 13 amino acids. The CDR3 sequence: CASRGQLNQPQHF. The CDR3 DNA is TGTGCCAGTAGGGGACAGTTGAATCAGCCCCAGCATTTT. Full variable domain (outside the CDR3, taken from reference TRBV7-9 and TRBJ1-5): DTGVSQNPRHKITKRGQNVTFRCDPISEHNRLYWYRQTLGQGPEFLTYFQNEAQLEKSRLLSDRFSAERPKGSFSTLEIQRTEQGDSAMYLCASRGQLNQPQHFGDGTRLSIL.

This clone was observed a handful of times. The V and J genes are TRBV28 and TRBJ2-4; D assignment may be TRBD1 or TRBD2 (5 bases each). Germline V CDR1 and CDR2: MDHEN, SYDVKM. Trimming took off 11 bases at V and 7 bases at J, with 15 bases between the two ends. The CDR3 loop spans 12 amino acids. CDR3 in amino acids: CASRGTVNIQYF. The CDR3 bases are TGTGCCTCCCGAGGGACGGTGAACATTCAGTACTTC.

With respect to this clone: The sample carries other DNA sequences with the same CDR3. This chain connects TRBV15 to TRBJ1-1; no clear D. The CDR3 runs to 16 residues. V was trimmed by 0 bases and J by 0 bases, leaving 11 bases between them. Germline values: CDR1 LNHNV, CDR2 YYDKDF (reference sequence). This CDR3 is CATSRDLAAMNTEAFF. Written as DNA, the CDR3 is TGTGCCACCAGCAGAGATCTCGCAGCAATGAACACTGAAGCTTTCTTT.

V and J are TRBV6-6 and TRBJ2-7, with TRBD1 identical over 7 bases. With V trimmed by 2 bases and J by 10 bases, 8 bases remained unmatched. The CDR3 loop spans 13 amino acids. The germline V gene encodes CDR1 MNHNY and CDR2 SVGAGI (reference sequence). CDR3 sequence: CASSYRDRAEQYF. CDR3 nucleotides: TGTGCCAGCAGTTACCGAGACAGGGCAGAACAGTACTTC.

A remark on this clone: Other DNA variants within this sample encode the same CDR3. The CDR3 is CASSPGTQETQYF. CDR3 in DNA: TGTGCCAGCAGCCCCGGGACACAAGAGACCCAGTACTTC. This chain links TRBV7-2 with TRBJ2-5, with D possibly TRBD1 on 6 matching bases. CDR3 size: 13 residues. V was trimmed by 5 bases and J by 2 bases, leaving 9 bases between them. CDR1 SGHTA and CDR2 FQGNSA come from the germline V gene. The variable domain in full, completed from reference TRBV7-2 and TRBJ2-5, reads GAGVSQSPSNKVTEKGKDVELRCDPISGHTALYWYRQSLGQGLEFLIYFQGNSAPDKSGLPSDRFSAERTGGSVSTLTIQRTQQEDSAVYLCASSPGTQETQYFGPGTRLLVL.

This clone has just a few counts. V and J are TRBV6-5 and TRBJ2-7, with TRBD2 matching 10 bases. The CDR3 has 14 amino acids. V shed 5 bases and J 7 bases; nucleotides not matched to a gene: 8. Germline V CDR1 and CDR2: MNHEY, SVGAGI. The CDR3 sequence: CASSPSGGTTEQYF. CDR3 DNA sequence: TGTGCCAGCAGTCCTAGCGGGGGAACAACAGAGCAGTACTTC.

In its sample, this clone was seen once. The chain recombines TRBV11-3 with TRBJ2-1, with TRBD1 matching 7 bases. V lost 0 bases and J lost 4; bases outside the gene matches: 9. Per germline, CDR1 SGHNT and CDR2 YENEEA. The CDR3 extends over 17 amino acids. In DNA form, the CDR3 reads TGTGCCAGCAGCTTAGATTTACAGGGGCGAGGGTACAATGAGCAGTTCTTC. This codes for CASSLDLQGRGYNEQFF.

As DNA, the CDR3 is TGTGCCAGCAGCGGCGCCCCCGGGCGGGAGACCCAGTACTTC. Amino acid sequence: CASSGAPGRETQYF. This chain uses TRBV11-1 with TRBJ2-5, with unresolved D. Germline CDR1 and CDR2: SGHAT and FQDESV (reference sequence). The length of the CDR3 is 14 residues. V was trimmed by 5 bases and J by 5 bases, leaving 15 bases between them.

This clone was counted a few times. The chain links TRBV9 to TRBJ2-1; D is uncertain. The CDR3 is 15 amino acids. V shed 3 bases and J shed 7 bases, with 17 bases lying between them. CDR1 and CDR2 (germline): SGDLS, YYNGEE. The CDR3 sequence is CASSGGRPVSNEQFF. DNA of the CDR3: TGTGCCAGCAGCGGTGGACGGCCCGTATCTAATGAGCAGTTCTTC.

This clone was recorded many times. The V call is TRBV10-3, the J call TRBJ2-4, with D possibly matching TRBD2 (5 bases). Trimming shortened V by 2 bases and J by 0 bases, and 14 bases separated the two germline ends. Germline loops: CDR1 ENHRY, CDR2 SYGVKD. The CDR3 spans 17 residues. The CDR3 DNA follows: TGTGCCATCAGTGAGGGAGAAGCGGTACTAGCCAAAAACATTCAGTACTTC. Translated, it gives CAISEGEAVLAKNIQYF.